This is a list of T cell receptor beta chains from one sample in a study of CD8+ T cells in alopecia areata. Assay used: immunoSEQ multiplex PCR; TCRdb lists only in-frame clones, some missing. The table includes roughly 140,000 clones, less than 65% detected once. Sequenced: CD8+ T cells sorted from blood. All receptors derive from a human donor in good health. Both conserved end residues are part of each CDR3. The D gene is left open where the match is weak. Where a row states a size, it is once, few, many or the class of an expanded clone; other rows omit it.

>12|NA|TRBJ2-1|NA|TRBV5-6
CASSYSRNEQFF
TGTGCCAGCAGCTACTCTCGGAATGAGCAGTTCTTC
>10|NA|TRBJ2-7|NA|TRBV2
CASRGDEQYF
TGTGCCAGCAGAGGGGATGAGCAGTACTTC
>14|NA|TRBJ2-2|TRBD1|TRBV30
CAWTDRGTTGELFF
TGTGCCTGGACGGACAGGGGCACTACCGGGGAGCTGTTTTTT
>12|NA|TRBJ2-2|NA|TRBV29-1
CSVTGDTGELFF
TGCAGCGTTACCGGGGACACCGGGGAGCTGTTTTTT
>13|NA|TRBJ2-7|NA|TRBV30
CAWSAGLGYEQYF
TGTGCCTGGAGCGCGGGACTCGGGTACGAGCAGTACTTC
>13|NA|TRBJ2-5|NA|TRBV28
CASTLRGGETQYF
TGTGCCAGCACCCTCAGAGGGGGGGAGACCCAGTACTTC
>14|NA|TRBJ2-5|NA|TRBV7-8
CASSLEGRDETQYF
TGTGCCAGCAGCTTAGAGGGGCGAGATGAGACCCAGTACTTC
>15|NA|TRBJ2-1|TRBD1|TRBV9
CASSPGDRLGNEQFF
TGTGCCAGCAGCCCCGGGGACAGATTAGGAAATGAGCAGTTCTTC
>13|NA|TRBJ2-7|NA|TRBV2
CASDRGTAYEQYF
TGTGCCAGCGATAGGGGAACTGCCTACGAGCAGTACTTC
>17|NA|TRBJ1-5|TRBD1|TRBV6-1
CASSGQGILGGNQPQHF
TGTGCCAGCAGTGGACAGGGAATATTAGGGGGCAATCAGCCCCAGCATTTT
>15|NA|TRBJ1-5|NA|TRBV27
CASSLSYATNQPQHF
TGTGCCAGCAGTTTATCGTATGCCACCAATCAGCCCCAGCATTTT
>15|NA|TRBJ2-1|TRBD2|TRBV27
CASSTRTSGSSEQFF
TGTGCCAGCAGCACTCGGACTAGCGGGAGTTCTGAGCAGTTCTTC
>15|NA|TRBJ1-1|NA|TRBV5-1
CASSTGDRLGTEAFF
TGCGCCAGCAGCACTGGCGACAGGCTGGGGACTGAAGCTTTCTTT
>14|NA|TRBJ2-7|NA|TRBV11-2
CASSFSGGTGEQYF
TGTGCCAGCAGCTTCTCGGGCGGGACTGGCGAGCAGTACTTC
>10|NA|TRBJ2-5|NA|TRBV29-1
CSVEEEAQYF
TGCAGCGTCGAGGAAGAGGCCCAGTACTTC
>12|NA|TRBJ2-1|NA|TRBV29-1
CSVGWSAIEEFF
TGCAGCGTCGGGTGGAGTGCAATCGAGGAGTTCTTC
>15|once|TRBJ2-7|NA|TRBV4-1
CASSSSGTKRDEQYF
TGCGCCAGCAGCTCAAGTGGGACAAAGCGGGACGAGCAGTACTTC
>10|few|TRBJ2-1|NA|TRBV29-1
CSVDEAGQFF
TGCAGCGTTGATGAGGCTGGGCAGTTCTTC
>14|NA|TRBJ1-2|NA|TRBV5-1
CASSLFPRAGGYTF
TGCGCCAGCAGCTTGTTTCCACGGGCTGGCGGCTACACCTTC
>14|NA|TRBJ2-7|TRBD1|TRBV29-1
CSVPGTGDSYEQYF
TGCAGCGTCCCAGGTACAGGGGATTCCTACGAGCAGTACTTC
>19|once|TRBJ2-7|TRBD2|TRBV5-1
CASSLITITSGSVAGEQYF
TGCGCCAGCAGCTTGATAACGATTACTAGCGGGAGTGTGGCAGGCGAGCAGTACTTC
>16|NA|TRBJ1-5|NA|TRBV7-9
CASSLEAGGGYQPQHF
TGTGCCAGCAGCTTAGAAGCTGGAGGGGGGTATCAGCCCCAGCATTTT
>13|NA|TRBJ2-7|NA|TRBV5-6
CASSQVSSYEQYF
TGTGCCAGCAGCCAGGTTAGCTCCTACGAGCAGTACTTC
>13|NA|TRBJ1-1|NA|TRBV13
CASGEDLNTEAFF
TGTGCCAGCGGGGAGGATCTGAACACTGAAGCTTTCTTT
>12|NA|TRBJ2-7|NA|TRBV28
CASSLERDEQYF
NA
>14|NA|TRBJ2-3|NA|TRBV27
CASSPHSSTDTQYF
TGTGCCAGCAGCCCCCACTCGAGCACAGATACGCAGTATTTT
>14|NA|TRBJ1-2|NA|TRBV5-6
CASSLGAGNYGYTF
TGTGCCAGCAGCTTGGGTGCGGGGAACTATGGCTACACCTTC
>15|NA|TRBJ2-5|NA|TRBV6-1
CASSEDRWQKETQYF
TGTGCCAGCAGTGAAGATCGTTGGCAAAAAGAGACCCAGTACTTC
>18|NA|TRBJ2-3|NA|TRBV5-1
CASSLAINKRSSTDTQYF
TGCGCCAGCAGCTTGGCCATTAATAAACGGTCTAGCACAGATACGCAGTATTTT
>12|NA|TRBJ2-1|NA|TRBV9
CASSVEGDEQFF
TGTGCCAGCAGCGTAGAAGGAGATGAGCAGTTCTTC
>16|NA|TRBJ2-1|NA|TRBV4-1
CASSQGTRSSYNEQFF
TGCGCCAGCAGCCAAGGCACGAGGAGCTCCTACAATGAGCAGTTCTTC